This record concerns one T cell receptor beta chain sequence. Its antigen is unidentified. This CDR3 has 14 residues. Germline V gene sequence: CDR1 SGHVS, CDR2 FNYEAQ. Trimming removed 7 bases from V and 3 bases from J; junction bases left unmatched: 7. The data belong to a study of CD8+CD57+ T cells in acquired aplastic anemia. Whole-study context: Across the sorted CD4+ and CD8+ cells, DNA amounts averaged approximately 3.1 ug.

Genomic DNA constituted the template upon which TCR beta VDJ and CDR3 profiling was performed. MiXCR, run by TCRdb on the reads, gives a single entry per CDR3 protein. The sample has some 170,000 distinct CDR3 sequences, roughly three fifths seen once. Patients chosen for sequencing had shown CD8+CD57+ cell expansion by flow cytometry. A severe acquired aplastic anemia diagnosis applied to all patients. There was no therapy given to any patient before the blood sampling took place. Whole-study findings and limits: For CD8+ Simpson's diversity, patients and controls showed no significant difference.

This chain joins TRBV7-6 and TRBJ2-5; 8 bases match TRBD1. The receptor was derived from a human donor with aplastic anemia. Sequenced input: sorted CD4+, CD8+, or CD8+CD57+ T cells (not recorded which) from PBMCs. CDR3 sequence: CASTYTGGEETQYF. The CDR3 DNA sequence: TGTGCCAGCACCTACACAGGGGGTGAAGAGACCCAGTACTTC. Looking up the rest from reference TRBV7-6 and TRBJ2-5 gives the full variable domain: GAGVSQSPRYKVTKRGQDVALRCDPISGHVSLYWYRQALGQGPEFLTYFNYEAQQDKSGLPNDRFSAERPEGSISTLTIQRTEQRDSAMYRCASTYTGGEETQYFGPGTRLLVL.